Shown below are 29 T cell receptor beta chains from a single sample sequenced in a study of CD8+CD57+ T cells in acquired aplastic anemia. All sequencing subjects had displayed CD8+CD57+ cell expansion on flow cytometry. Genomic DNA provided the template from which TCR beta VDJ and CDR3 profiles were obtained. TCRdb independently ran MiXCR on the reads; one entry per CDR3 protein. Of 160,000 or so distinct CDR3 sequences listed, around 48% are singletons. Sample: sorted CD4+, CD8+, or CD8+CD57+ T cells (not recorded which) from PBMCs. The source of these receptors is a human donor with aplastic anemia.

This clonotype was counted between two and nine times. This chain uses TRBV19 with TRBJ1-6; D is ambiguous. The CDR3 extends over 11 amino acids. Trimming took 4 bases from V and 10 from J, leaving 5 bases between them. Per the germline V gene, CDR1 is LNHDA and CDR2 is SQIVND (reference sequence). The CDR3 coding sequence is TGTGCCAGTAGTAAAGGATCACCCCTCCACTTT. Its translation is CASSKGSPLHF.

This chain connects TRBV20-1 to TRBJ2-7; TRBD2 might be the D (6 bases). Deletions cut 3 bases from V and 3 bases from J, with 12 bases between. The CDR3 is 13 residues long. CDR1 DFQATT and CDR2 SNEGSKA come from the germline V gene (reference sequence). For the CDR3, the DNA is TGCAGTGCTAGCTGGGACTGGGGCTACGAGCAGTACTTC. Amino acid sequence: CSASWDWGYEQYF.

The chain combines TRBV3-1 with TRBJ2-7; weak D call: TRBD2 (7 bases). The CDR3 is 15 residues long. Deletions cut 0 bases from V and 3 bases from J, with 12 bases between. Germline values: CDR1 LGHDT, CDR2 YNNKEL (reference sequence). CDR3 amino acids: CASSQDLRGGYEQYF. The CDR3 region has the DNA TGTGCCAGCAGCCAAGATTTGAGGGGGGGCTACGAGCAGTACTTC.

Ten or more counts support this clonotype. This chain joins TRBV4-1 and TRBJ2-7; D possibly matches TRBD1 or TRBD2 (5 bases each). This CDR3 contains 17 residues. The V gene's germline CDR1 is MGHRA and CDR2 YSYEKL. The V end lost 1 base, the J end lost 3 bases, and 19 bases lay between the germline ends. The CDR3 here is CASSQVFFEGRDYEQYF. The DNA of the CDR3 is TGCGCCAGCAGCCAAGTTTTTTTTGAGGGGCGAGACTACGAGCAGTACTTC.

This clonotype was seen repeatedly, ten times or more. This chain joins TRBV5-6 and TRBJ2-7, with 12 bases fitting TRBD2. The germline V gene has CDR1 SGHDT and CDR2 YYEEEE. With 0 bases clipped from V and 9 bases from J, the junction kept 4 bases outside the gene matches. The CDR3 loop spans 14 amino acids. This CDR3 reads CASSLALAGGTQYF. The CDR3 DNA is TGTGCCAGCAGCTTGGCACTAGCGGGAGGCACGCAGTACTTC.

There are a few counts of this clonotype. The J gene is TRBJ2-7, the V gene TRBV7-6; 7 bases align to TRBD1. Germline V gives CDR1 SGHVS, CDR2 FNYEAQ. Losses at the gene ends were 8 bases for V and 3 bases for J; bases not matched to a gene: 7. This CDR3 has 13 amino acids. CDR3 coding DNA: TGTGCCAGCGGTGGGGGACAGTACTACGAGCAGTACTTC. Its protein is CASGGGQYYEQYF.

Regarding this clonotype: The junction departs from the called germline gene at one end, perhaps through a read error. The chain uses TRBV7-2 and TRBJ1-2; D may be TRBD1 (5 bases). This CDR3 contains 14 residues. Germline CDR1 and CDR2: SGHTA and FQGNSA. Written as DNA, the CDR3 is TGTGCCAGCAGCTTGTACTCTCCGACAGAGGGGACCTTCTTC. Protein sequence: CASSLYSPTEGTFF.

This clonotype was seen at least ten times. The genes are TRBV5-5 and TRBJ1-6; TRBD1 is a possible D gene (5 bases). The CDR3 is 16 residues long. CDR1 is SGHKS, CDR2 YYEKEE, per germline (reference sequence). V gave up 0 bases and J gave up 1 base, with 8 bases separating them. CDR3 DNA: TGTGCCAGCAGCTTGGCGGGGGGGTCCTATAATTCACCCCTCCACTTT. This codes for CASSLAGGSYNSPLHF. The full variable domain, its missing parts supplied by reference TRBV5-5 and TRBJ1-6, is DAGVTQSPTHLIKTRGQQVTLRCSPISGHKSVSWYQQVLGQGPQFIFQYYEKEERGRGNFPDRFSARQFPNYSSELNVNALLLGDSALYLCASSLAGGSYNSPLHFGNGTRLTVT.

The CDR3 reads CASSVGGARAYGYTF. CDR3 DNA sequence: TGTGCCAGCAGTGTTGGGGGGGCTAGGGCATATGGCTACACCTTC. This chain joins TRBV2 and TRBJ1-2, with D maybe TRBD1 (6 bases). Trimming removed 4 bases from V and 5 bases from J, with 17 bases in between. This CDR3 is 15 amino acids long. Germline CDR1 and CDR2: SNHLY and FYNNEI.

The CDR3 sequence: CASSEGWSQEQYF. In DNA form, the CDR3 reads TGTGCCAGCAGTGAAGGTTGGAGCCAGGAGCAGTACTTC. The chain couples TRBV2 to TRBJ2-7; no clear D. V gave up 1 base and J gave up 7 bases, with 11 bases separating them. The CDR3 contains 13 residues. CDR1 SNHLY and CDR2 FYNNEI come from the germline V gene.

The chain carries TRBV9 and TRBJ2-5; D remains unclear. The CDR3 length is 14 residues. V lost 0 bases and J 4 bases, leaving 10 bases between the germline ends. CDR1 is SGDLS, CDR2 YYNGEE, per germline. The CDR3 reads CASSVGLWAETQYF. The CDR3 DNA reads TGTGCCAGCAGCGTAGGCCTCTGGGCAGAGACCCAGTACTTC.

This clonotype occurred once. V is TRBV9 and J is TRBJ2-5; 8 nucleotides agree with TRBD1. V lost 4 bases and J lost 4; bases outside the gene matches: 9. Germline lookup yields CDR1 SGDLS and CDR2 YYNGEE. This CDR3 has 15 amino acids. The CDR3 spells CASSYRQGQGETQYF. The CDR3 bases are TGTGCCAGCAGCTATCGACAGGGGCAGGGAGAGACCCAGTACTTC.

Details on this clonotype: The CDR3 does not close with the conserved phenylalanine or tryptophan, likely indicating a read error. The chain combines TRBV10-3 with TRBJ1-1; tentative D call: TRBD1 (6 bases). With 6 bases removed from V and 4 bases from J, the gap between germline ends came to 12 bases. Germline CDR1 is ENHRY and CDR2 is SYGVKD. The CDR3 is 13 amino acids. CDR3 DNA sequence: TGTGCCATCAGCGAGGACAGTAGCACTGAAGCTTTCCTT. Translated: CAISEDSSTEAFL.

This clonotype was counted at least ten times. This chain connects TRBV20-1 to TRBJ1-1; D call uncertain. With 0 bases removed from V and 1 base from J, the gap between germline ends came to 6 bases. The CDR3 has 13 residues. In germline, CDR1 is DFQATT, CDR2 SNEGSKA (reference sequence). In nucleotides, the CDR3 is TGCAGTGCTAGAGATCTAGGGAACACTGAAGCTTTCTTT. This translates into CSARDLGNTEAFF.

The sample holds a few counts of this clonotype. The J gene is TRBJ1-1, the V gene TRBV27; tentatively, D is TRBD1 (6 bases). The germline CDR1 and CDR2 sequences are MNHEY and SMNVEV (reference sequence). Trimming stripped 2 bases from V and 0 bases from J, with 19 bases between. The CDR3 is 18 amino acids. This chain's CDR3 is CASSLGYGSGAMNTEAFF. CDR3 sequence (DNA): TGTGCCAGCAGTTTAGGTTACGGGTCAGGGGCGATGAACACTGAAGCTTTCTTT.

This clonotype was recorded many times. The CDR3, as DNA: TGTGCCAGCAGTGAAGGCACCCCGGAAGCTTTCTTT. This translates into CASSEGTPEAFF. This chain links TRBV2 with TRBJ1-1; D ambiguous. There are 12 residues in the CDR3. Trimming removed 1 base from V and 8 bases from J, with 8 bases in between. Germline V CDR1 and CDR2: SNHLY, FYNNEI.

The V and J genes are TRBV20-1 and TRBJ1-6; D not certain. Germline V gene data show CDR1 as DFQATT and CDR2 as SNEGSKA (reference sequence). The CDR3 is made up of 13 amino acids. V was cut by 0 bases and J by 16 bases, with 16 bases left in between. DNA of the CDR3: TGCAGTGCTAGAGATCAAGGGATATGGTCTCTCCACTTT. Amino acids: CSARDQGIWSLHF.

This clonotype was detected ten times or more. The V call is TRBV20-1, the J call TRBJ2-1; D tentatively reads TRBD1 or TRBD2 (7 bases each). From germline, CDR1 is DFQATT and CDR2 SNEGSKA (reference sequence). There are 14 residues in the CDR3. V was clipped by 5 bases and J by 7 bases, with 18 bases between them. The CDR3 DNA is TGCAGTGCTCCCTCCCAGGGGGGGGGGAATGAGCAGTTCTTC. Encoded protein: CSAPSQGGGNEQFF.

CDR3 nucleotides: TGCGCCAGCAGCTTGAGGCTGTTCGATGAGCAGTTCTTC. Protein product: CASSLRLFDEQFF. The genes are TRBV5-1 and TRBJ2-1; D gene ambiguous. Trimming pared 1 base from V and 8 bases from J, leaving 10 bases between. The CDR3 length is 13 residues. CDR1 is SGHRS and CDR2 is YFSETQ in the germline V gene.

This clonotype appeared a few times. The V gene is TRBV12-3 or TRBV12-4, the J gene TRBJ1-1, with TRBD1 matching over 7 bases. The CDR3 spans 15 residues. V was clipped by 4 bases and J by 6 bases; unmatched bases: 11. The CDR3 sequence: CASSSRQGPGSEAFF. CDR3 coding DNA: TGTGCCAGCAGTTCGAGACAGGGCCCGGGCTCTGAAGCTTTCTTT.

The rearrangement joins TRBV7-2 to TRBJ1-6; no clear D. CDR1 and CDR2 (germline): SGHTA, FQGNSA. The CDR3 contains 13 residues. V was cut by 6 bases and J by 8 bases, with 11 bases left in between. CDR3 nucleotide sequence: TGTGCCAGCAGACTCAGGCCGGATTCACCCCTCCACTTT. Translating gives CASRLRPDSPLHF.

In this sample, this clonotype turned up many times. The chain combines TRBV30 with TRBJ1-2, with TRBD1 matching over 10 bases. Trimming at V came to 3 bases and at J to 5 bases, leaving 3 bases not matched to a gene. Germline lookup yields CDR1 GTSNPN and CDR2 SVGIG (reference sequence). The CDR3 extends over 13 amino acids. As DNA, the CDR3 is TGTGCCTGGAGGGGGACAGGGGAATATGGCTACACCTTC. Translation gives CAWRGTGEYGYTF.

Ten or more counts support this clonotype. A clone one base away is much larger, so this may be a read error. This CDR3 fails to terminate in the conserved phenylalanine or tryptophan, so it likely reflects a read error. The rearrangement joins TRBV10-3 to TRBJ2-3, with a weak D call TRBD1 (5 bases). Between the trimmed V and J ends, which lost 2 bases and 6 bases, there was a span of 12 bases. Germline values: CDR1 ENHRY, CDR2 SYGVKD. The CDR3 loop spans 14 amino acids. The CDR3 region has the DNA TGTGCCATCAGTGAGCGGCAGGGCGGTGATACGCAGTATTCT. Its protein is CAISERQGGDTQYS.

The chain uses TRBV20-1 and TRBJ2-3, with 13 bases matching TRBD2. V shed 4 bases, J shed 3 bases, and the junction held 7 bases outside the gene matches. Germline V gene lookup returns CDR1 DFQATT and CDR2 SNEGSKA (reference sequence). The CDR3 extends over 16 amino acids. The DNA of the CDR3 is TGCAGTGCTACCATCGGACTAGCGGGAGCAACAGATACGCAGTATTTT. Its translation: CSATIGLAGATDTQYF.

This clonotype has a single count. One end of the junction does not line up with germline, which may come from a read error. The J gene is TRBJ2-3, the V gene TRBV5-1, with D perhaps TRBD2 (5 bases). CDR1 and CDR2 from the germline V gene are SGHRS and YFSETQ. The CDR3 loop spans 14 amino acids. The CDR3, as DNA: TGCGCTAGCAGCGGACGAGGTAGCACAGATACGCAGTATTTT. Translating gives CASSGRGSTDTQYF.

The rearrangement links TRBV20-1 to TRBJ2-5, with TRBD2 matching 9 bases. Germline V gives CDR1 DFQATT, CDR2 SNEGSKA (reference sequence). This CDR3 spans 14 amino acids. V lost 2 bases, J lost 5 bases, and 6 bases stayed unmatched. The CDR3 sequence: CSARSLAGYETQYF. DNA for the CDR3: TGCAGTGCTAGAAGCCTAGCGGGGTACGAGACCCAGTACTTC.

Ten or more counts support this clonotype. The V call is TRBV19, the J call TRBJ2-6; 7 bases map to TRBD2. This CDR3 has 18 residues. J was trimmed by 0 bases and V by 0 bases; bases with no gene match: 5. Germline V CDR1 and CDR2: LNHDA, SQIVND (reference sequence). CDR3 protein: CASSIEGGVISGANVLTF. CDR3 sequence (DNA): TGTGCCAGTAGTATAGAGGGGGGGGTGATCTCTGGGGCCAACGTCCTGACTTTC.

This clonotype has a count of ten or more. The chain uses TRBV7-9 and TRBJ2-1; a weak D match, TRBD1 (6 bases). Trimming removed 4 bases at V and 9 bases at J, with 10 bases between. This CDR3 is built from 12 residues. Germline loops: CDR1 SEHNR, CDR2 FQNEAQ (reference sequence). In nucleotides, the CDR3 is TGTGCCAGCAGCTACTCAGGGGTTGAGCAGTTCTTC. Residues: CASSYSGVEQFF.

The V and J genes are TRBV4-3 and TRBJ2-6; the D gene is possibly TRBD1 (6 bases). The CDR3 is 16 amino acids. V shed 1 base and J shed 2 bases, with 9 bases lying between them. CDR1 is LGHNA and CDR2 is YSLEER in the germline V gene. The CDR3 sequence: CASSQADSAGANVLTF. CDR3 nucleotide sequence: TGCGCCAGCAGCCAAGCGGACAGTGCTGGGGCCAACGTCCTGACTTTC.